What follows describes a single TCR beta chain. These data come from a study of beta chain features in type 1 diabetes. The isolated RNA, all of it, was reverse transcribed, so expressed TCRB transcripts were what got sequenced. The protocol was immunoSEQ multiplex PCR, while the TCRdb copy is restricted to in-frame clones and leaves out a portion. The data show about 400,000 clones, roughly 13% seen once. CDR1 is ENHRY and CDR2 is SYGVKD in the germline V gene. This CDR3 region has 13 residues. With V trimmed by 8 bases and J by 1 base, 0 bases remained unmatched. The rearrangement uses TRBV10-3 and TRBJ2-2; the match to TRBD2 covers 8 bases. Sequencing used naive CD4+ T cells from blood. This receptor was identified in a man aged 18 to 29 in good health. CDR3 DNA: TGTGCCATCCGGGGGGGGAACACCGGGGAGCTGTTTTTT. This codes for CAIRGGNTGELFF.